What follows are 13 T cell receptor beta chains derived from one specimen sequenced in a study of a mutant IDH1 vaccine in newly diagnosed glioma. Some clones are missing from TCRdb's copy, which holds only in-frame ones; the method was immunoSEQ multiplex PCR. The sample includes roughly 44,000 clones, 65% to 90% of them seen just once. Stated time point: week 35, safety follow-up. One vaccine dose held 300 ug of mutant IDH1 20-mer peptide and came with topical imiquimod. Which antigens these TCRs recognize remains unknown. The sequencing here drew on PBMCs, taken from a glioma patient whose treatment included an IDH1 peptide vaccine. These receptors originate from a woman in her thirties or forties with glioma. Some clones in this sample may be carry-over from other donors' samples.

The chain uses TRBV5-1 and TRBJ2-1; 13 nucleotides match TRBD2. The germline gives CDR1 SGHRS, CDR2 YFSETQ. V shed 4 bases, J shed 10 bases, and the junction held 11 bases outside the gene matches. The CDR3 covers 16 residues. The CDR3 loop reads CASSAYGLAGVGEQFF. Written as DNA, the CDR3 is TGCGCCAGCAGCGCTTACGGACTAGCGGGAGTTGGAGAGCAGTTCTTC. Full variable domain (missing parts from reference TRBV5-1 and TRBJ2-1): KAGVTQTPRYLIKTRGQQVTLSCSPISGHRSVSWYQQTPGQGLQFLFEYFSETQRNKGNFPGRFSGRQFSNSRSEMNVSTLELGDSALYLCASSAYGLAGVGEQFFGPGTRLTVL.

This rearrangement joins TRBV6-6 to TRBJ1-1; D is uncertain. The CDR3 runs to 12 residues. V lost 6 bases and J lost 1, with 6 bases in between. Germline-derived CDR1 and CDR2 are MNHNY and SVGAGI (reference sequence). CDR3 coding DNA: TGTGCCAGCAGCCAAAGGAACACTGAAGCTTTCTTT. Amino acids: CASSQRNTEAFF.

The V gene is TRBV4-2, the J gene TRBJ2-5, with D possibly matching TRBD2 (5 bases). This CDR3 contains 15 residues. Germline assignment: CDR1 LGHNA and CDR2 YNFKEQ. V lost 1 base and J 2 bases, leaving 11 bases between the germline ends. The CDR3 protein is CASSQGAGLQETQYF. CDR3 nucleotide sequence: TGTGCCAGCAGCCAAGGGGCAGGACTGCAAGAGACCCAGTACTTC.

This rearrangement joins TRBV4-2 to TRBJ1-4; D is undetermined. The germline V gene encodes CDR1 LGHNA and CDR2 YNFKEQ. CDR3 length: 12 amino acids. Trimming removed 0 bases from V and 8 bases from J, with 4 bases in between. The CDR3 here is CASSQDWEKLFF. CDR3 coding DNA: TGTGCCAGCAGCCAAGATTGGGAAAAACTGTTTTTT.

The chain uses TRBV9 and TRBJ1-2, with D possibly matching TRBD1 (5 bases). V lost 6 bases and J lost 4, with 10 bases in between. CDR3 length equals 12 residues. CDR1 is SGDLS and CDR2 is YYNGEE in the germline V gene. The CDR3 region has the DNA TGTGCCAGCACCGGGGGGACCTATGGCTACACCTTC. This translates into CASTGGTYGYTF.

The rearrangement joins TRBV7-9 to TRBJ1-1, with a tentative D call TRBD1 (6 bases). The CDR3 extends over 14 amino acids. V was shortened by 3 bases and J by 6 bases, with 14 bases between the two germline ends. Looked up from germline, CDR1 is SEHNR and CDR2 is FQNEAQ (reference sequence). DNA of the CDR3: TGTGCCAGCAGCTTTGGGGGTGGGGGGCCTGAAGCTTTCTTT. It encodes CASSFGGGGPEAFF.

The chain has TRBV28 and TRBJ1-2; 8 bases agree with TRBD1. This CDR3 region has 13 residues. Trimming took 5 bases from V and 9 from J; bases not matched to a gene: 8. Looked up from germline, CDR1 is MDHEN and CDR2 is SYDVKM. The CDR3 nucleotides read TGTGCCAGCAGTCCCGACAGGGGCGGAAGCTACACCTTC. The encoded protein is CASSPDRGGSYTF.

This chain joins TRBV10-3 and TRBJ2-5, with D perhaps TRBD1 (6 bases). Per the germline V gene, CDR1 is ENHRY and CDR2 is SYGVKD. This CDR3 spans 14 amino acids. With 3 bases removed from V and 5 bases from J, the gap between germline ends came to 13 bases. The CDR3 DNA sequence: TGTGCCATCAGTGAAGTTCGACAGGCCGAGACCCAGTACTTC. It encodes CAISEVRQAETQYF.

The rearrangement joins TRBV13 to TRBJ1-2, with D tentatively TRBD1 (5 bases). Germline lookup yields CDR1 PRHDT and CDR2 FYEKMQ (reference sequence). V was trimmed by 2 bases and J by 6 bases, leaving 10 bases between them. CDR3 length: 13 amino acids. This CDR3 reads CASSLISGNGYTF. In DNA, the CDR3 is TGTGCCAGCAGCTTAATCTCAGGGAATGGCTACACCTTC.

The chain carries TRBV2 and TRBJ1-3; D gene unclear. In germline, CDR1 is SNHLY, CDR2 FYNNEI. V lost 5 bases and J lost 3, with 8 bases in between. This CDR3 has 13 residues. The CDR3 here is CASSPSFGNTIYF. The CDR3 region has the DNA TGTGCCAGCAGTCCCTCCTTTGGAAACACCATATATTTT.

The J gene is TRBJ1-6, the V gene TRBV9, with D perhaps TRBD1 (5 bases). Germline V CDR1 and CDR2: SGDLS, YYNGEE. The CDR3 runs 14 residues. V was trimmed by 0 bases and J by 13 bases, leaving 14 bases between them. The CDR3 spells CASSVAVGEPPLHF. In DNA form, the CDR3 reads TGTGCCAGCAGCGTAGCTGTAGGGGAACCCCCCCTCCACTTT.

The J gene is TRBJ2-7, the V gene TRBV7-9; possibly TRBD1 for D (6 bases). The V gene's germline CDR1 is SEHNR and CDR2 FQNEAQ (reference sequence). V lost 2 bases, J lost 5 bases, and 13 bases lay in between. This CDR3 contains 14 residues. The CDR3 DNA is TGTGCCAGCAGCTTATTAGGGACATCGGACGAGCAGTACTTC. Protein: CASSLLGTSDEQYF. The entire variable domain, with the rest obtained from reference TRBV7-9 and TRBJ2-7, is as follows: DTGVSQNPRHKITKRGQNVTFRCDPISEHNRLYWYRQTLGQGPEFLTYFQNEAQLEKSRLLSDRFSAERPKGSFSTLEIQRTEQGDSAMYLCASSLLGTSDEQYFGPGTRLTVT.

The CDR3: CASSSLEGPNYTF. Written as DNA, the CDR3 is TGTGCCAGCAGCTCGTTGGAGGGACCCAACTACACCTTC. The V call is TRBV7-2, the J call TRBJ1-2; D possibly corresponds to TRBD1 (5 bases). Germline V gene sequence: CDR1 SGHTA, CDR2 FQGNSA. The CDR3 spans 13 residues. Trimming stripped 4 bases from V and 10 bases from J, with 16 bases between.